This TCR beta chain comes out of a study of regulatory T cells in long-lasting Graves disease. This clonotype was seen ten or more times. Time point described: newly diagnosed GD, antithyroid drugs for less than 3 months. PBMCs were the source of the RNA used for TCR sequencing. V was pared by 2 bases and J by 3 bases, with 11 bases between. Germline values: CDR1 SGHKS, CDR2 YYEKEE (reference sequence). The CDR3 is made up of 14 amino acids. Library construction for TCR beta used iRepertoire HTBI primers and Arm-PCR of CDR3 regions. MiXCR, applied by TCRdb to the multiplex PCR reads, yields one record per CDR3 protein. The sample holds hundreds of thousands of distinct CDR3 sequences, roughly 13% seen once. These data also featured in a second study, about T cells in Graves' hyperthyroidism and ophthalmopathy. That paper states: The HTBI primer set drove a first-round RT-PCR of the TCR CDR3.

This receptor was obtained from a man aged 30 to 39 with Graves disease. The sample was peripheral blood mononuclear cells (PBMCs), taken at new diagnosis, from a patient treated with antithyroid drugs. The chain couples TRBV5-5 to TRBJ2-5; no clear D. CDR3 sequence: CASSFSWLEETQYF. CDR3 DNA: TGTGCCAGCAGCTTTTCGTGGCTCGAAGAGACCCAGTACTTC.